Listed here are 9 T cell receptor beta chains from one sample, sequenced in a study of CD8 T cells in Susac syndrome. Random hexamers primed reverse transcription of about 0.45 to 1 ug RNA. Using its own MiXCR run on the immunoSEQ multiplex PCR reads, TCRdb lists one record per CDR3 protein. Among over 100,000 distinct CDR3 sequences listed, 96% were seen once. The specimen sequenced was CD4+ T cells from PBMCs. These receptors came from a human donor in good health.

V usage is TRBV3-1 and J usage is TRBJ2-5; a possible D gene is TRBD2 (6 bases). Looked up from germline, CDR1 is LGHDT and CDR2 is YNNKEL (reference sequence). Trimming stripped 3 bases from V and 1 base from J, with 12 bases between. There are 15 residues in the CDR3. The CDR3 reads CASSQLRGGQETQYF. The CDR3 nucleotides read TGTGCCAGCAGCCAGCTTCGGGGAGGCCAAGAGACCCAGTACTTC.

CDR3: CASSPPRGSETQYF. For the CDR3, the DNA is TGTGCCAGCAGCCCACCAAGAGGATCGGAGACCCAGTACTTC. The chain combines TRBV3-1 with TRBJ2-5; D unresolved. Germline CDR1 LGHDT, CDR2 YNNKEL (reference sequence). The CDR3 totals 14 residues. Deletions cut 4 bases from V and 5 bases from J, with 14 bases between.

This chain uses TRBV4-1 with TRBJ1-2; no clear D gene. V shed 0 bases and J shed 3 bases, with 5 bases lying between them. CDR1 is MGHRA, CDR2 YSYEKL, per germline. This CDR3 comprises 13 residues. The CDR3 loop is CASSQDRYYGYTF. CDR3 nucleotide sequence: TGCGCCAGCAGCCAAGACCGATACTATGGCTACACCTTC.

The chain couples TRBV9 to TRBJ2-3; D might be TRBD1 or TRBD2, each matching 5 bases. Trimming removed 0 bases at V and 0 bases at J, with 8 bases between. Germline CDR1 and CDR2: SGDLS and YYNGEE. The CDR3 runs 15 residues. CDR3 region: CASSVAGPSTDTQYF. CDR3 DNA: TGTGCCAGCAGCGTAGCGGGGCCTAGCACAGATACGCAGTATTTT. Full variable domain (remainder filled in from reference TRBV9 and TRBJ2-3): DSGVTQTPKHLITATGQRVTLRCSPRSGDLSVYWYQQSLDQGLQFLIQYYNGEERAKGNILERFSAQQFPDLHSELNLSSLELGDSALYFCASSVAGPSTDTQYFGPGTRLTVL.

The V and J genes are TRBV19 and TRBJ2-2; 8 bases fit TRBD1. Germline V CDR1 and CDR2: LNHDA, SQIVND (reference sequence). The CDR3 is made up of 15 amino acids. The V segment lost 5 bases and the J segment 4 bases; nucleotides outside the gene matches: 6. This CDR3 is CASSQQGVGTGELFF. CDR3 nucleotide sequence: TGTGCCAGTAGTCAACAGGGGGTAGGCACCGGGGAGCTGTTTTTT.

This chain connects TRBV7-2 to TRBJ2-2, with 7 nucleotides matching TRBD2. V lost 7 bases and J lost 6; bases outside the gene matches: 14. Germline V lookup: CDR1 SGHTA, CDR2 FQGNSA. This CDR3 contains 16 residues. CDR3 nucleotides: TGTGCCAGCACCCATGGCGGGAGCAGTAGGGCCGGGGAGCTGTTTTTT. This translates into CASTHGGSSRAGELFF.

The chain recombines TRBV5-1 with TRBJ2-7, with D possibly TRBD1 on 5 matching bases. This CDR3 is built from 15 residues. The ends were cut back, 0 bases at V and 0 bases at J, with 10 bases in the middle. Germline-derived CDR1 and CDR2 are SGHRS and YFSETQ. DNA of the CDR3: TGCGCCAGCAGCTTGGCCCCGGACATCTCCTACGAGCAGTACTTC. Translation: CASSLAPDISYEQYF.

V and J are TRBV20-1 and TRBJ2-1, with TRBD2 as a possible D gene (6 bases). Trimming shortened V by 3 bases and J by 3 bases, and 15 bases separated the two germline ends. Germline V gene lookup returns CDR1 DFQATT and CDR2 SNEGSKA (reference sequence). The CDR3 is made up of 15 amino acids. CDR3 region: CSASGPSANYNEQFF. The DNA for the CDR3 is TGCAGTGCTAGTGGTCCTAGCGCTAACTACAATGAGCAGTTCTTC.

V gene TRBV5-1 combines with J gene TRBJ2-7; 8 positions match TRBD1. This CDR3 has 15 residues. Germline V CDR1 and CDR2: SGHRS, YFSETQ. The V and J ends lost 3 bases and 2 bases, in that order; junction bases with no gene match: 7. For the CDR3, the DNA is TGCGCCAGCAGCTCTACAGGGGGATCGGCCTACGAGCAGTACTTC. Its protein product is CASSSTGGSAYEQYF.